These 8 T cell receptor beta chains share one sample of origin, sequenced in a study of spatial heterogeneity in lung cancer. Described time point: sample taken at primary tumor resection. MiXCR, applied by TCRdb to the 5' RACE reads, yields one record per CDR3 protein. The top ten hold about 15% of the sample, which has fewer than 9,500 distinct CDR3 sequences, around a sixth seen once. Sequencing was performed on normal lung tissue next to the tumor, taken at surgery. These receptor sequences come from a male donor with early-stage non-small cell lung cancer.

This clonotype is judged medium-sized (0.01 to 0.1%). The chain has TRBV5-1 and TRBJ1-1, with no clear D. V shed 0 bases and J shed 4 bases, with 10 bases lying between them. This CDR3 has 14 residues. Germline V lookup: CDR1 SGHRS, CDR2 YFSETQ. This chain's CDR3 is CASSLDLHGTEAFF. CDR3 nucleotide sequence: TGCGCCAGCAGCTTGGACCTTCACGGCACTGAAGCTTTCTTT.

In its sample, this clonotype is medium-sized. The gene calls are TRBV24-1 and TRBJ2-3; possibly TRBD2 for D (5 bases). V shed 5 bases and J shed 2 bases, with 10 bases lying between them. The CDR3 is 14 residues long. Germline V CDR1 and CDR2: KGHDR, SFDVKD. The CDR3 loop is CATSGGLVTDTQYF. Here the CDR3 DNA reads TGTGCCACCAGTGGAGGGTTAGTCACAGATACGCAGTATTTT.

The rearrangement joins TRBV5-4 to TRBJ2-1; 9 nucleotides match TRBD2. After removal of 2 bases from V and 6 bases from J, the junction contained 6 bases not matched to a gene. There are 15 residues in the CDR3. The germline V gene encodes CDR1 SGHNT and CDR2 YYREEE (reference sequence). CDR3 protein: CASSLPSGTGNEQFF. CDR3 coding DNA: TGTGCCAGCAGCTTACCTAGCGGGACCGGCAATGAGCAGTTCTTC. Full variable domain (remainder filled in from reference TRBV5-4 and TRBJ2-1): ETGVTQSPTHLIKTRGQQVTLRCSSQSGHNTVSWYQQALGQGPQFIFQYYREEENGRGNFPPRFSGLQFPNYSSELNVNALELDDSALYLCASSLPSGTGNEQFFGPGTRLTVL.

This clonotype has only a few counts. The chain has TRBV7-2 and TRBJ2-3; D is possibly TRBD1 or TRBD2 (6 bases each). The CDR3 covers 15 residues. Trimming removed 3 bases from V and 5 bases from J, with 15 bases in between. Germline CDR1 is SGHTA and CDR2 is FQGNSA. CDR3 sequence: CASSFTGGEGDTQYF. DNA of the CDR3: TGTGCCAGCAGCTTCACCGGGGGCGAGGGAGATACGCAGTATTTT.

CDR3 sequence: CASTGAPTDTQYF. The CDR3 DNA follows: TGTGCCAGCACAGGGGCGCCCACAGATACGCAGTATTTT. This rearrangement joins TRBV2 to TRBJ2-3, with a weak D call TRBD1 (6 bases). V gave up 7 bases and J gave up 2 bases, with 10 bases separating them. The CDR3 contains 13 residues. Germline V gene sequence: CDR1 SNHLY, CDR2 FYNNEI.

By share, this clonotype counts as medium-sized. This chain connects TRBV28 to TRBJ1-6, with TRBD1 matching 7 bases. The ends lost 3 bases at V and 5 bases at J; junction bases unmatched: 19. Germline V gives CDR1 MDHEN, CDR2 SYDVKM. This CDR3 spans 20 amino acids. CDR3 nucleotides: TGTGCCAGCAGTTTTTACTTCATGACAGGGACTAACTCAGATAATTCACCCCTCCACTTT. It encodes CASSFYFMTGTNSDNSPLHF. The complete variable domain, with remaining parts taken from reference TRBV28 and TRBJ1-6, reads DVKVTQSSRYLVKRTGEKVFLECVQDMDHENMFWYRQDPGLGLRLIYFSYDVKMKEKGDIPEGYSVSREKKERFSLILESASTNQTSMYLCASSFYFMTGTNSDNSPLHFGNGTRLTVT.

This clonotype was counted many times. V is TRBV20-1 and J is TRBJ1-6; 8 bases map to TRBD1. This CDR3 is built from 15 residues. The junction had 13 bases not matched to a gene; V was cut back by 6 bases and J by 9 bases. The germline V gene encodes CDR1 DFQATT and CDR2 SNEGSKA (reference sequence). The CDR3 nucleotides read TGCAGTGCCAGTTCCCAGGGGGCACTTGGTTCACCCCTCCACTTT. This gives the protein CSASSQGALGSPLHF.

This clonotype ranks as large. The CDR3 reads CASSYGKWTGSQPQHF. The CDR3 DNA sequence: TGTGCCAGCAGTTATGGGAAGTGGACCGGGAGTCAGCCCCAGCATTTT. The chain is built from TRBV6-5 and TRBJ1-5; D remains ambiguous. This CDR3 is 16 amino acids long. Germline V gives CDR1 MNHEY, CDR2 SVGAGI. With 3 bases removed from V and 6 bases from J, the gap between germline ends came to 18 bases.